The T cell receptor beta chain under discussion was sequenced for a study of CD8 T cell repertoires and HIV-1 epitope variants. Background on the study: T cells were stimulated with Twenty-five Gag and Nef peptides separately. Autologous T cell-negative cells served as antigen-presenting cells in equal numbers.

Data came from immunoSEQ multiplex PCR; TCRdb stores just in-frame clones and leaves some out. The table includes about 4,800 clones, 66% detected once. Turning to this clone: What it binds is not known.

Germline V gene sequence: CDR1 MNHEY, CDR2 SMNVEV (reference sequence). Germline trimming cut 5 bases from V and 3 bases from J; bases unmatched to any gene: 7. The CDR3 runs 15 residues. Findings and caveats of the study: A handful of clonotypes recognized Nef KF9, one HW9, none TAALDMSHF.

The sample consisted of cultured CD8+ T cells derived from PBMCs. The receptor was derived from a male donor with HIV. V and J are TRBV27 and TRBJ1-5, with TRBD1 matching over 7 bases. The CDR3 spells CASSPDRVYNQPQHF. The CDR3 DNA sequence: TGTGCCAGCAGTCCCGACAGGGTGTACAATCAGCCCCAGCATTTT.